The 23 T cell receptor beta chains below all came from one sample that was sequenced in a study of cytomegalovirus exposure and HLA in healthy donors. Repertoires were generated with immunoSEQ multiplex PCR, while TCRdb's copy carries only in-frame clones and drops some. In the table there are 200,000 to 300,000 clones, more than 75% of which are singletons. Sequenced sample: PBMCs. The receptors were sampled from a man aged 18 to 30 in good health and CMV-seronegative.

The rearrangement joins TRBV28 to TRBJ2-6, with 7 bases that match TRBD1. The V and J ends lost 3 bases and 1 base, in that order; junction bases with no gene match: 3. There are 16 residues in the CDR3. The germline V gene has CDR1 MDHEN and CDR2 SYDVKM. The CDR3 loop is CASSFGTVSGANVLTF. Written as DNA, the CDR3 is TGTGCCAGCAGTTTTGGGACAGTATCTGGGGCCAACGTCCTGACTTTC.

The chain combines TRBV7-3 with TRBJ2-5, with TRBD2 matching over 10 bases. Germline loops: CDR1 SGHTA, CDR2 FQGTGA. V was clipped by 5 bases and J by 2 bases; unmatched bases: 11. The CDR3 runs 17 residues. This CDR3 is CASSTSGLAGEQETQYF. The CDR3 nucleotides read TGTGCCAGCAGCACTTCTGGGCTAGCGGGAGAACAAGAGACCCAGTACTTC. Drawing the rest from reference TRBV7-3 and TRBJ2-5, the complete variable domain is GAGVSQTPSNKVTEKGKYVELRCDPISGHTALYWYRQSLGQGPEFLIYFQGTGAADDSGLPNDRFFAVRPEGSVSTLKIQRTERGDSAVYLCASSTSGLAGEQETQYFGPGTRLLVL.

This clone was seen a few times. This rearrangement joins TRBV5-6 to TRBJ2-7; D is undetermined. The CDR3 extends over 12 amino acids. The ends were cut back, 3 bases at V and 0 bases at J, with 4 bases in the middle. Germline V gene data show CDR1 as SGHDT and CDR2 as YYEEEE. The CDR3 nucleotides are TGTGCCAGCAGCTGGAGCTCCTACGAGCAGTACTTC. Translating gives CASSWSSYEQYF. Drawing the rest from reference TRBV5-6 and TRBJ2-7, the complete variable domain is DAGVTQSPTHLIKTRGQQVTLRCSPKSGHDTVSWYQQALGQGPQFIFQYYEEEERQRGNFPDRFSGHQFPNYSSELNVNALLLGDSALYLCASSWSSYEQYFGPGTRLTVT.

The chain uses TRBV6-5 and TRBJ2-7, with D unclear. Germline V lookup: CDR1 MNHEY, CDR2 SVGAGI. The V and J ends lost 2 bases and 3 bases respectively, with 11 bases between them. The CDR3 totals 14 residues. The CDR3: CASSYLGDGYEQYF. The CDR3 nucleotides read TGTGCCAGCAGTTACCTCGGAGACGGCTACGAGCAGTACTTC.

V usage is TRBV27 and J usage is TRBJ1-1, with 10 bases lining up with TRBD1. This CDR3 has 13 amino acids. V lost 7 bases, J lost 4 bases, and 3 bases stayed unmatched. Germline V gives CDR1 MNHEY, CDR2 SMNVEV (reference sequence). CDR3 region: CASKWDRGTEAFF. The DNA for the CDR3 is TGTGCCAGCAAATGGGACAGGGGCACTGAAGCTTTCTTT.

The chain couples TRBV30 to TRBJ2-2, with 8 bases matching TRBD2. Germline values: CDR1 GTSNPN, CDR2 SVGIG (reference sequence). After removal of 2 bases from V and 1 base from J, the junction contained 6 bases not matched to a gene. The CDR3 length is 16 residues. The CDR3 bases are TGTGCCTGGAGTCCCGTTACTAGCGGGAACACCGGGGAGCTGTTTTTT. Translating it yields CAWSPVTSGNTGELFF.

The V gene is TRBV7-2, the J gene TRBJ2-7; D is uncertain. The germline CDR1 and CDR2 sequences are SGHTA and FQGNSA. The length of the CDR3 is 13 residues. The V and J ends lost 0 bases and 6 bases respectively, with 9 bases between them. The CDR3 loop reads CASSLAISGEQYF. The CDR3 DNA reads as TGTGCCAGCAGCTTAGCGATATCAGGCGAGCAGTACTTC.

CDR3 DNA sequence: TGCGCCACCGGGGGTTTGAGTGCGGACACAGATACGCAGTATTTT. Translated, it gives CATGGLSADTDTQYF. The genes are TRBV10-1 and TRBJ2-3, with D tentatively TRBD2 (6 bases). Trimming pared 10 bases from V and 2 bases from J, leaving 19 bases between. Germline CDR1 and CDR2: WNHNN and SYGVQD (reference sequence). The CDR3 has 15 residues.

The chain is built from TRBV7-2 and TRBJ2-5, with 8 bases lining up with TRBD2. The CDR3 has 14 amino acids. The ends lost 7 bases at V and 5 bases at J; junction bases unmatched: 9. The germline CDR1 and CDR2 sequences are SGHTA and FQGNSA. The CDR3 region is CASKITSGMETQYF. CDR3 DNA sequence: TGTGCCAGCAAAATCACTAGCGGAATGGAGACCCAGTACTTC.

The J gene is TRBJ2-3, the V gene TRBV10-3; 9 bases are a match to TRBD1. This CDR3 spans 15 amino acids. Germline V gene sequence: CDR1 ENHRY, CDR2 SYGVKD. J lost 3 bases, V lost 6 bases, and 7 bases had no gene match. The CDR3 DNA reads TGTGCCATCAGGGGGGACAGGGTGACTACAGATACGCAGTATTTT. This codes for CAIRGDRVTTDTQYF.

The CDR3 spells CASSARGRTYEQYF. DNA of the CDR3: TGCGCCAGCAGTGCGCGGGGGAGAACCTACGAGCAGTACTTC. The V call is TRBV10-1, the J call TRBJ2-7; 7 positions agree with TRBD2. There are 14 residues in the CDR3. CDR1 is WNHNN and CDR2 is SYGVQD in the germline V gene (reference sequence). The V gene end was trimmed by 4 bases and the J gene end by 2 bases; junction bases not matched to a gene: 5.

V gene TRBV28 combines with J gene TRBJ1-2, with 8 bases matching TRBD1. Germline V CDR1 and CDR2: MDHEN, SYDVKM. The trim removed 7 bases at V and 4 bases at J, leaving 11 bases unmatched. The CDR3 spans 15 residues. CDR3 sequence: CASTLGDRTTYGYTF. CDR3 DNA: TGTGCCAGCACCCTCGGGGACAGGACAACCTATGGCTACACCTTC.

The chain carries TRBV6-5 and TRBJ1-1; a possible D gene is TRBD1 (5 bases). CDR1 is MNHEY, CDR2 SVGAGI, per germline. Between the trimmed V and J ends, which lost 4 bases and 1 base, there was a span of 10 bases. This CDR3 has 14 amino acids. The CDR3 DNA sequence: TGTGCCAGCAGTTCAGGGCATTCGAACACTGAAGCTTTCTTT. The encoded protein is CASSSGHSNTEAFF.

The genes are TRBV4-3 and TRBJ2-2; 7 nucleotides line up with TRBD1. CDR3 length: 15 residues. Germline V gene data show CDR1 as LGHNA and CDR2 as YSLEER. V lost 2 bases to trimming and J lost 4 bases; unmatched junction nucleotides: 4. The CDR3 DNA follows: TGCGCCAGCAGCCAATCTAACAGGGGCACCGGGGAGCTGTTTTTT. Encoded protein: CASSQSNRGTGELFF.

CDR3 protein: CASSFAGTYEQYF. The CDR3 nucleotides read TGTGCCAGCAGCTTCGCAGGGACCTACGAGCAGTACTTC. The J gene is TRBJ2-7, the V gene TRBV5-8; tentative D call: TRBD1 (5 bases). Trimming pared 2 bases from V and 2 bases from J, leaving 8 bases between. Germline values: CDR1 SGHTS, CDR2 YDEGEE. The CDR3 covers 13 residues.

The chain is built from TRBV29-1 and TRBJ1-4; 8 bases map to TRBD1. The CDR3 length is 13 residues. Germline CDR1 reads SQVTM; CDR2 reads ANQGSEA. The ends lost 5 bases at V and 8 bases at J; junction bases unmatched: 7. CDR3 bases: TGCAGCGTTCCGGACAGGGCCAGAGAAAAACTGTTTTTT. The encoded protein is CSVPDRAREKLFF. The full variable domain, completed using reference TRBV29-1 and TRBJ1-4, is SAVISQKPSRDICQRGTSLTIQCQVDSQVTMMFWYRQQPGQSLTLIATANQGSEATYESGFVIDKFPISRPNLTFSTLTVSNMSPEDSSIYLCSVPDRAREKLFFGSGTQLSVL.

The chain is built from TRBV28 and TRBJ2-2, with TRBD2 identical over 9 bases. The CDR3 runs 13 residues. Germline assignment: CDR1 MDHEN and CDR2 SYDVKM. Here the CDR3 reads CAAGGLDAGELFF. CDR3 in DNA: TGTGCAGCGGGGGGCCTTGACGCCGGGGAGCTGTTTTTT.

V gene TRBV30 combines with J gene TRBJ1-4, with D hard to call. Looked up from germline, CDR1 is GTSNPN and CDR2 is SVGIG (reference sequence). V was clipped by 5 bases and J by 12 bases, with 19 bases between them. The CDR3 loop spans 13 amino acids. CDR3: CAWGSGSGAELFF. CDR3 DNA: TGTGCCTGGGGGTCGGGATCGGGCGCGGAACTGTTTTTT.

The CDR3 loop is CASSSTSQQGWYEQYF. Written as DNA, the CDR3 is TGTGCCAGCAGCTCGACCTCTCAACAGGGGTGGTACGAGCAGTACTTC. The rearrangement uses TRBV7-2 and TRBJ2-7; 7 bases line up with TRBD1. V was pared by 4 bases and J by 4 bases, with 13 bases of the junction left unmatched. The CDR3 runs 16 residues. CDR1 and CDR2 from the germline V gene are SGHTA and FQGNSA.

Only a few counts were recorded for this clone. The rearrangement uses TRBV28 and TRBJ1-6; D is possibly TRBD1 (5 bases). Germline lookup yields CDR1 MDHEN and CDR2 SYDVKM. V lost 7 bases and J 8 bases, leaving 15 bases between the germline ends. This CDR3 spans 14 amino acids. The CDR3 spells CASTLGGLDSPLHF. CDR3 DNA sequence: TGTGCCAGCACCCTCGGGGGACTGGATTCACCCCTCCACTTT.

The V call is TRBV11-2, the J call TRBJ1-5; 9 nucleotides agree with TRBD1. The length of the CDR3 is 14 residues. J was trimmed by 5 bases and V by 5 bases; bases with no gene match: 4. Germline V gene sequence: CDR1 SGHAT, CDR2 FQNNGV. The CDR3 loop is CASSMGQGHQPQHF. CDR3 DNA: TGTGCCAGCAGCATGGGACAGGGTCATCAGCCCCAGCATTTT.

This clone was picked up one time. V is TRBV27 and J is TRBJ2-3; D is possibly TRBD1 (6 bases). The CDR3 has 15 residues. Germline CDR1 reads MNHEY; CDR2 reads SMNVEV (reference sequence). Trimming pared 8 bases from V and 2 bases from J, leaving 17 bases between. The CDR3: CASRTVVYHTDTQYF. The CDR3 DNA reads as TGTGCCAGCCGGACAGTTGTATATCACACAGATACGCAGTATTTT.

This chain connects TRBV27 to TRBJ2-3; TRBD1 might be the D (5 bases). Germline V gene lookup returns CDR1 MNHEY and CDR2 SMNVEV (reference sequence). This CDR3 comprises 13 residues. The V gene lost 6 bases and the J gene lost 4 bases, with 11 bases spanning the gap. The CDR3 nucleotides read TGTGCCAGCAGCCCAGGGTGGCCAGATACGCAGTATTTT. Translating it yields CASSPGWPDTQYF.